Presented here are 17 T cell receptor beta chains from one specimen sequenced in a study of molecular identifiers for immune sequencing clone quantification. TCRdb re-called the PCR reads with MiXCR, one entry per CDR3 protein. The sample carries about 640,000 distinct CDR3 sequences, around 20% recorded once. The sequencing input was naive CD8+ T cells from blood, with Jurkat cell RNA spiked in. The sample's subset: FACS-sorted CD8+CD4-CCR7+CD45RA+ naive T cells. The receptors come from a human donor in good health. Some libraries in this study had Jurkat cell RNA spiked in.

The chain links TRBV13 to TRBJ1-3; 7 nucleotides line up with TRBD1. V dropped 5 bases and J dropped 2; count of bases not matched to a gene: 3. The germline V gene has CDR1 PRHDT and CDR2 FYEKMQ (reference sequence). The CDR3 loop spans 14 amino acids. The CDR3 spells CASSQGQPGNTIYF. CDR3 DNA: TGTGCCAGCAGCCAGGGACAGCCTGGAAACACCATATATTTT.

Comments on this clonotype: One end of the junction varies from germline; a read error may be responsible. The rearrangement joins TRBV7-9 to TRBJ2-1; the D gene is possibly TRBD1 (5 bases). CDR1 and CDR2 from the germline V gene are SEHNR and FQNEAQ (reference sequence). This CDR3 has 14 residues. The CDR3 loop reads CASSLGTLHNGQFF. DNA of the CDR3: TGTGCCAGCAGCTTAGGGACACTCCACAATGGGCAGTTCTTC.

Note on this clonotype: A much larger clone is a single base away; this may be a read error. The CDR3 sequence is CASSSDEAEAFF. The DNA for the CDR3 is TGTGCCAGCAGCTCAGATGAGGCTGAAGCTTTCTTT. The chain is built from TRBV7-9 and TRBJ1-1; D not certain. This CDR3 spans 12 amino acids. The germline V gene has CDR1 SEHNR and CDR2 FQNEAQ (reference sequence). V was pared by 4 bases and J by 6 bases, with 9 bases between.

This clonotype was recorded at least ten times. The genes are TRBV6-6 and TRBJ2-3; no firm D call. Germline V gene data show CDR1 as MNHNY and CDR2 as SVGAGI (reference sequence). Deletions cut 5 bases from V and 6 bases from J, with 9 bases between. The CDR3 sequence is 12 residues long. The CDR3 here is CASSTSADTQYF. CDR3 coding DNA: TGTGCCAGCAGTACGTCTGCGGATACGCAGTATTTT.

Only a few counts were recorded for this clonotype. V usage is TRBV7-9 and J usage is TRBJ2-1; D may be TRBD2 (6 bases). Trimming cost V 1 base and J 6 bases, with 13 bases left between them. CDR3 length: 15 amino acids. Germline lookup yields CDR1 SEHNR and CDR2 FQNEAQ (reference sequence). CDR3 nucleotides: TGTGCCAGCAGCTTAGAATATGGGACTGGCAATGAGCAGTTCTTC. This sequence encodes CASSLEYGTGNEQFF.

There are many counts of this clonotype. This sequence joins TRBV25-1 and TRBJ2-2; D is uncertain. V was trimmed by 4 bases and J by 1 base, leaving 10 bases between them. Germline V lookup: CDR1 MGHDK, CDR2 SYGVNS. The length of the CDR3 is 15 residues. The CDR3 DNA reads as TGTGCCAGCAGTGGAATCCTCTTGAACACCGGGGAGCTGTTTTTT. Residues: CASSGILLNTGELFF.

This clonotype appeared many times. The chain has TRBV14 and TRBJ2-1; 9 nucleotides match TRBD2. V dropped 4 bases and J dropped 4; count of bases not matched to a gene: 8. This CDR3 has 16 amino acids. Germline CDR1 and CDR2: SGHDN and FVKESK. The CDR3 sequence is CASSLLAGAMYNEQFF. CDR3 nucleotide sequence: TGTGCCAGCAGCCTTTTAGCGGGAGCTATGTACAATGAGCAGTTCTTC.

This rearrangement joins TRBV4-1 to TRBJ1-1; 9 nucleotides agree with TRBD1. The germline V gene encodes CDR1 MGHRA and CDR2 YSYEKL. The CDR3 has 15 residues. J lost 1 base, V lost 1 base, and 1 base had no gene match. CDR3 residues: CASSQVGQGNTEAFF. The CDR3 coding sequence is TGCGCCAGCAGCCAAGTGGGACAGGGGAACACTGAAGCTTTCTTT.

This clonotype has a single count. A much larger clone lies a single base off, so this may be a read error. Here the CDR3 omits its conserved ending phenylalanine or tryptophan, so a read error is the likely source. The chain links TRBV7-9 to TRBJ1-4; D gene ambiguous. Germline V gene lookup returns CDR1 SEHNR and CDR2 FQNEAQ (reference sequence). Between the trimmed V and J ends, which lost 5 bases and 3 bases, there was a span of 13 bases. The CDR3 spans 15 residues. The CDR3 DNA sequence: TGTGCCAGCAGCAGGAACGGCAGGCCTAATGAAAAACTGTTTCTT. Encoded protein: CASSRNGRPNEKLFL.

This clonotype was counted only a few times. The CDR3 sequence is CASSSTVGNEQFF. In DNA, the CDR3 is TGTGCCAGCAGCTCTACCGTGGGAAATGAGCAGTTCTTC. This rearrangement joins TRBV7-9 to TRBJ2-1; D is uncertain. The CDR3 covers 13 residues. The germline V and J ends were trimmed by 4 bases and 7 bases, with 11 bases remaining between them. In germline, CDR1 is SEHNR, CDR2 FQNEAQ (reference sequence).

V usage is TRBV11-2 and J usage is TRBJ2-1; a weak D match, TRBD2 (5 bases). Germline values: CDR1 SGHAT, CDR2 FQNNGV. Trimming pared 5 bases from V and 3 bases from J, leaving 20 bases between. This CDR3 has 17 amino acids. The CDR3 region has the DNA TGTGCCAGCAGCCCCCGGGGTGCTAACGAGTACTACAATGAGCAGTTCTTC. Its translation: CASSPRGANEYYNEQFF.

This clonotype came up many times. The chain couples TRBV7-2 to TRBJ1-2; D uncertain. Looked up from germline, CDR1 is SGHTA and CDR2 is FQGNSA. Deletions cut 7 bases from V and 2 bases from J, with 11 bases between. There are 13 residues in the CDR3. In DNA form, the CDR3 reads TGTGCCAGCAAAGAGTCTTCCAACTATGGCTACACCTTC. This sequence encodes CASKESSNYGYTF.

This clonotype was picked up a small number of times. The chain employs TRBV3-1 and TRBJ2-7; a possible D gene is TRBD2 (7 bases). V was shortened by 4 bases and J by 2 bases, with 21 bases between the two germline ends. Germline V gene sequence: CDR1 LGHDT, CDR2 YNNKEL (reference sequence). This CDR3 is 17 amino acids long. The CDR3 region has the DNA TGTGCCAGCAGCCGCCGAGGGGGGGTCAAGAGTGCCTACGAGCAGTACTTC. Translating it yields CASSRRGGVKSAYEQYF.

The CDR3 coding sequence is TGTGCCAGCAGTTTAATCAACCCCCAGGGGGCAAATAATTCACCCCTCCACTTT. This encodes CASSLINPQGANNSPLHF. The gene calls are TRBV27 and TRBJ1-6; 8 bases align to TRBD1. CDR1 MNHEY and CDR2 SMNVEV come from the germline V gene (reference sequence). This CDR3 has 18 amino acids. V shed 2 bases and J 5 bases; nucleotides not matched to a gene: 11.

This clonotype came up many times. The J gene is TRBJ2-7, the V gene TRBV4-3, with 7 bases identical to TRBD2. Germline V lookup: CDR1 LGHNA, CDR2 YSLEER. There are 16 residues in the CDR3. The V segment lost 0 bases and the J segment 2 bases; nucleotides outside the gene matches: 7. The CDR3 DNA is TGCGCCAGCAGCCAAGATCGCCAGCGGGGCCCCTACGAGCAGTACTTC. It translates to CASSQDRQRGPYEQYF.

This clonotype was recorded many times. This rearrangement joins TRBV4-1 to TRBJ2-7; the D gene is possibly TRBD2 (5 bases). Trimming removed 1 base at V and 0 bases at J, with 10 bases between. Germline V gene sequence: CDR1 MGHRA, CDR2 YSYEKL. CDR3 length: 15 residues. CDR3 DNA: TGCGCCAGCAGCCAAGGCAGCGGATCCTCCTACGAGCAGTACTTC. Its translation: CASSQGSGSSYEQYF.

The sample holds many counts of this clonotype. The gene calls are TRBV12-3 or TRBV12-4 and TRBJ1-2; D call uncertain. There are 15 residues in the CDR3. The V and J ends lost 5 bases and 4 bases respectively, with 17 bases between them. The CDR3 is CASSPLGSGVYGYTF. CDR3 coding DNA: TGTGCCAGCAGTCCTTTGGGTTCTGGAGTCTATGGCTACACCTTC.